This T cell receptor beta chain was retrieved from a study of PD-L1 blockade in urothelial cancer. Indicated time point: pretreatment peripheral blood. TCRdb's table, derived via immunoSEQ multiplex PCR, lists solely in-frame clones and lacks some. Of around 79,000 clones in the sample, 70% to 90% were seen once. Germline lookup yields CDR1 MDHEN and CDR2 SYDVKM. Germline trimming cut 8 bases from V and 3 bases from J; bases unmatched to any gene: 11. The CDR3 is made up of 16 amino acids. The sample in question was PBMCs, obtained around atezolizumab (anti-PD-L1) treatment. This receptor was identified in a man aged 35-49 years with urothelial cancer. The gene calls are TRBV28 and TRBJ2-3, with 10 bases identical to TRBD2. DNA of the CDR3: TGTGCCAGCCAACCTCCAGGACTAGCGGTGACAGATACGCAGTATTTT. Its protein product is CASQPPGLAVTDTQYF.